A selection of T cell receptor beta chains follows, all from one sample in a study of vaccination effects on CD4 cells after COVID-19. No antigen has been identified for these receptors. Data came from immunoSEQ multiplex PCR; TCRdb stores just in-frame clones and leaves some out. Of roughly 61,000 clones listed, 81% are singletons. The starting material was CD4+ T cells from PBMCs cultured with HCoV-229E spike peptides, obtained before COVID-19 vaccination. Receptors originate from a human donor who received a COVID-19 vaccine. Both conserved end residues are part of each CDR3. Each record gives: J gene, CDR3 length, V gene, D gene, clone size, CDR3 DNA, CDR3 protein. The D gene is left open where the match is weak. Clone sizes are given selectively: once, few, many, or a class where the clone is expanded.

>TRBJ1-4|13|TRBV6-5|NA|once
TGTGCCAGCAGAAAGGGGGGGAATGAAAAACTGTTTTTT
CASRKGGNEKLFF
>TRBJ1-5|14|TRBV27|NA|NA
TGTGCCAGCAGTTTAAGGCAGGGCGGCCAGCCCCAGCATTTT
CASSLRQGGQPQHF
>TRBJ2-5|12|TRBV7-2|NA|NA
TGTGCCAGCAGCTGGGCCTTGGAGACCCAGTACTTC
CASSWALETQYF
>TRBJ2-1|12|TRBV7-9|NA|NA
TGTGCCAGCAGGGGTCGCTACAATGAGCAGTTCTTC
CASRGRYNEQFF
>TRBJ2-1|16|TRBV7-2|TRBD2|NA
TGTGCCAGCAGCTCGTGGGGAAGCGGGGGCTTCAATGAGCAGTTCTTC
CASSSWGSGGFNEQFF
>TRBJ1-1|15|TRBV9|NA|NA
TGTGCCAGCAGCGTATCGCACAGGGTTAACACTGAAGCTTTCTTT
CASSVSHRVNTEAFF
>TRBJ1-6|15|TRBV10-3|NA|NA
TGTGCCATCAGTGTGGGAGGGGCCAGAAATTCACCCCTCCACTTT
CAISVGGARNSPLHF
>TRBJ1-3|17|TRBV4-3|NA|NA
TGCGCCAGCAGCCAAGATGCGGGCCCAGGGGCGGGAAACACCATATATTTT
CASSQDAGPGAGNTIYF
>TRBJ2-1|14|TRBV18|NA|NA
TGTGCCAGCTCACCACGTGGGGGAGGCAATGAGCAGTTCTTC
CASSPRGGGNEQFF
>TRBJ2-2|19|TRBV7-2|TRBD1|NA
TGTGCCAGCAGCTTTAAGGCGGGGACAGGGGGCACCAACACCGGGGAGCTGTTTTTT
CASSFKAGTGGTNTGELFF
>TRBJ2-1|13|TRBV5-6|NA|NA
TGTGCCAGCAGCTTCCGAGGGGGCAATGAGCAGTTCTTC
CASSFRGGNEQFF
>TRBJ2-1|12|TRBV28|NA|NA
TGTGCCAGCATCGGCCAATACAATGAGCAGTTCTTC
CASIGQYNEQFF
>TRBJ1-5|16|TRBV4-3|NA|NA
TGCGCCAGCAGCCAAGACGCCCTCAATAGCAATCAGCCCCAGCATTTT
CASSQDALNSNQPQHF
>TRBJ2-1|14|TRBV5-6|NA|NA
TGTGCCAGCAGCTTCAGGGTAGGCCAAGGAGAGCAGTTCTTC
CASSFRVGQGEQFF
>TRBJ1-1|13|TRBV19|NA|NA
TGTGCCAGTAGTTCGGGACAAAACACTGAAGCTTTCTTT
CASSSGQNTEAFF
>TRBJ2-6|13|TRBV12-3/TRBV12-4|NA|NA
TGTGCCAGTCGACAGTCTGGGGCCAACGTCCTGACTTTC
CASRQSGANVLTF
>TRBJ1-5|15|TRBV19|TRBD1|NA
TGTGCCAGTAGTATAACAGGGGGCGCGTATCAGCCCCAGCATTTT
CASSITGGAYQPQHF
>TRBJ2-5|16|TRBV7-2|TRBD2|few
TGTGCCAGCAGCTTAGGACTAGCGGGGGGGCAAGAGACCCAGTACTTC
CASSLGLAGGQETQYF
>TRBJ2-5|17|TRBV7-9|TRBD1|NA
TGTGCCAGCACCCGCAGGGGTACAGGGGCGAGGCAAGAGACCCAGTACTTC
CASTRRGTGARQETQYF
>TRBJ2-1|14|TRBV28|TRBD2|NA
TGTGCCAGCACCCCGGGGGGGCATTTGGATGAGCAGTTCTTC
CASTPGGHLDEQFF
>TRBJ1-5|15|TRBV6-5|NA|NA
TGTGCCAGCAGAACGAGCTTGGATAGCAATCAGCCCCAGCATTTT
CASRTSLDSNQPQHF
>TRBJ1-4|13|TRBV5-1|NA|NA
TGCGCCAGCAGGACAGATTCTAATGAAAAACTGTTTTTT
CASRTDSNEKLFF
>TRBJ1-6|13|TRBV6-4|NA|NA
TGTGCCAGCAGTGAGCAGATAAATTCACCCCTCCACTTT
CASSEQINSPLHF
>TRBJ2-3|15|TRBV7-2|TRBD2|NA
TGTGCCAGCAGGTTAGGAGCGGGGGACGGAGATACGCAGTATTTT
CASRLGAGDGDTQYF
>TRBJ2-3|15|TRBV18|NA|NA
TGTGCCAGCTCACCACAGCAGAGAAGCACAGATACGCAGTATTTT
CASSPQQRSTDTQYF
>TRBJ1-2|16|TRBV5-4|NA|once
TGTGCCAGCAGCTTGCCCCCGGGACGCGGTACCTATGGCTACACCTTC
CASSLPPGRGTYGYTF
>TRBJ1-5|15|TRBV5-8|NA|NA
TGTGCCAGCAGCTTCGGTCGGACAGCCAATCAGCCCCAGCATTTT
CASSFGRTANQPQHF
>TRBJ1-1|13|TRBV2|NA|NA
TGTGCCAGCAGCCAAGAGGGAGGAACTGAAGCTTTCTTT
CASSQEGGTEAFF
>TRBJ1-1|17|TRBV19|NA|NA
TGTGCCAGTAGTGCGGACAGACCAAGTTTGTGGAACACTGAAGCTTTCTTT
CASSADRPSLWNTEAFF
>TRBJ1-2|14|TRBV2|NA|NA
TGTGCCAGCAAGGGTTGGGACATGTCTTATGGCTACACCTTC
CASKGWDMSYGYTF
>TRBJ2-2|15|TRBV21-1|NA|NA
TGTGCCAGCAGCAAAGTTGCGGGGGTTTACGGGGAGCTGTTTTTT
CASSKVAGVYGELFF
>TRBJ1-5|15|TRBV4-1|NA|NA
TGCGCCAGCAGCCAGCCGGGACAAGGCTCTCAGCCCCAGCATTTT
CASSQPGQGSQPQHF
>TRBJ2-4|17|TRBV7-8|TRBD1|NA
TGTGCCAGCAGCTTATCTTGGTTCGACAGGGAATCCAACATTCAGTACTTC
CASSLSWFDRESNIQYF
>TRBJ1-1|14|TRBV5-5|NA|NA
TGTGCCAGCAGCTGGGACGTTATGAACACTGAAGCTTTCTTT
CASSWDVMNTEAFF
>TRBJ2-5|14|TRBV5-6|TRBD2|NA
TGTGCCAGCAGCTTGGGGCTAGCGGGAGAGACCCAGTACTTC
CASSLGLAGETQYF
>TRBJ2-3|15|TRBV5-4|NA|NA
TGTGCCAGCAGCTTGAAAGGTTCGCGCACAGATACGCAGTATTTT
CASSLKGSRTDTQYF
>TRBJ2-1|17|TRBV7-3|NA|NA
TGTGCCAGCAGCTTAACGGGCCAAGGGGGGACCTACAATGAGCAGTTCTTC
CASSLTGQGGTYNEQFF
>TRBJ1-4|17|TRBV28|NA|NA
TGTGCCAGCAGTTTTAGTAGAGGCCGCACAACTAATGAAAAACTGTTTTTT
CASSFSRGRTTNEKLFF
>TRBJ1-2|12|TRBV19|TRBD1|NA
TGTGCCAGTTCGACAGGGTTCTTTGGCTACACCTTC
CASSTGFFGYTF
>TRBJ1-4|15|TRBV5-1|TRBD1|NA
TGCGCCAGCAGCTTGGGACAGGGGGTTAATGAAAAACTGTTTTTT
CASSLGQGVNEKLFF
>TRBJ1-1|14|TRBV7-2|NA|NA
TGTGCCAGCAGCCCGGACCTCTTGAACACTGAAGCTTTCTTT
CASSPDLLNTEAFF
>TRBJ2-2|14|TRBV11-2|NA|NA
TGTGCCAGCAGCTTACGACAGAACACCGGGGAGCTGTTTTTT
CASSLRQNTGELFF
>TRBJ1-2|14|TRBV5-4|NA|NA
TGTGCCAGCAGCTTGGCTTGGCAGGGTCATGGCTACACCTTC
CASSLAWQGHGYTF
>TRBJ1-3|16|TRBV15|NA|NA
TGTGCCACCAGCAAACTCCGACCGGGCTCTGGAAACACCATATATTTT
CATSKLRPGSGNTIYF
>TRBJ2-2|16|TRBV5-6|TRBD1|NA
TGTGCCAGCAGCTTGAAGGGGGCAGGTCGCACCGGGGAGCTGTTTTTT
CASSLKGAGRTGELFF
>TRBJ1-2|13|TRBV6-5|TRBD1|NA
TGTGCCAGCAGTTTCGGACAGGGGTATGGCTACACCTTC
CASSFGQGYGYTF
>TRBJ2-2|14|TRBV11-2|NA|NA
TGTGCCAGCAGTCCTAGTCGTGTTACCGGGGAGCTGTTTTTT
CASSPSRVTGELFF
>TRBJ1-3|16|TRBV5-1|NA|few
TGCGCCAGCAGCTTGGACGCCGGGGCTTCTGGAAACACCATATATTTT
CASSLDAGASGNTIYF
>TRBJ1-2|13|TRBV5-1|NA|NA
TGCGCCAGCAGCTTGGATGTAGGGTATGACTACACCTTC
CASSLDVGYDYTF
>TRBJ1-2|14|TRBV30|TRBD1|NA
TGTGCCTGGCAGATGGACAGGGGCGTTGGTGGCTACACCTTC
CAWQMDRGVGGYTF
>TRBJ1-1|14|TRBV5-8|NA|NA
TGTGCCAGCAGCTTGCACGCCAGGGGCACTGAAGCTTTCTTT
CASSLHARGTEAFF
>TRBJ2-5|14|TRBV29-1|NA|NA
TGCAGCGTTCTAAGGGGGGGAGGCGAAGAGACCCAGTACTTC
CSVLRGGGEETQYF